A single T cell receptor beta chain is shown here with its context. The data derive from a study of blood T cell repertoires in COVID-19. Profiled with immunoSEQ multiplex PCR; TCRdb holds only in-frame clones, not every one. Of roughly 260,000 clones in the sample, approximately 86% are singletons; the top ten hold around 10%. V lost 1 base and J lost 4; bases outside the gene matches: 7. This CDR3 contains 15 residues. Germline V gene data show CDR1 as LNHDA and CDR2 as SQIVND (reference sequence). The sequenced sample was peripheral blood. This clonotype was sampled from a man in his forties who had recovered from COVID-19. V and J are TRBV19 and TRBJ2-7; 7 positions match TRBD2. Here the CDR3 reads CASSIGLADLYEQYF. The CDR3 DNA sequence: TGTGCCAGTAGTATAGGGCTAGCGGATCTTTACGAGCAGTACTTC.